The 18 T cell receptor beta chains below all came from one sample that was sequenced in a study of blood T cell repertoires in COVID-19. Here immunoSEQ multiplex PCR was the method, and the copy in TCRdb shows in-frame clones only, minus some. The sample contains over 200,000 clones, 85% to 90% of which appear only once. The sequenced material came from peripheral blood. The source of these receptors is a man in his 60s who had recovered from COVID-19.

The chain recombines TRBV5-4 with TRBJ2-7, with D possibly matching TRBD1 (7 bases). Germline CDR1 SGHNT, CDR2 YYREEE (reference sequence). The ends were cut back, 6 bases at V and 7 bases at J, with 26 bases in the middle. This CDR3 is built from 16 residues. CDR3 protein: CASTNGWAGGLREQYF. CDR3 coding DNA: TGTGCCAGCACCAACGGCTGGGCAGGGGGACTGAGGGAGCAGTACTTC.

The chain employs TRBV6-5 and TRBJ2-7, with 10 nucleotides matching TRBD2. Trimming took 11 bases from V and 0 from J; bases not matched to a gene: 4. This CDR3 is 13 amino acids long. Germline V lookup: CDR1 MNHEY, CDR2 SVGAGI. CDR3 residues: CAVSGGGSYEQYF. The CDR3 DNA reads TGTGCCGTAAGCGGGGGGGGCTCCTACGAGCAGTACTTC.

CDR3 DNA sequence: TGTGCCAGCAGTTTAGAAGGGGGACACCAGCCCCAGCATTTT. It translates to CASSLEGGHQPQHF. The rearrangement uses TRBV28 and TRBJ1-5; tentatively, D is TRBD1 (6 bases). Germline V gene lookup returns CDR1 MDHEN and CDR2 SYDVKM. The CDR3 sequence is 14 residues long. V was cut by 2 bases and J by 7 bases, with 12 bases left in between.

This clone was counted once. The CDR3 region is CASSDRGQGYTF. CDR3 DNA sequence: TGTGCCAGCTCAGACAGAGGTCAGGGCTACACCTTC. This sequence joins TRBV18 and TRBJ1-2; D possibly corresponds to TRBD1 (5 bases). The length of the CDR3 is 12 residues. Trimming removed 5 bases from V and 8 bases from J, with 12 bases in between. Germline CDR1 reads KGHSH; CDR2 reads LQKENI.

V and J are TRBV12-5 and TRBJ2-3; possibly TRBD1 for D (5 bases). The V and J ends lost 1 base and 2 bases respectively, with 10 bases between them. Germline CDR1 reads LGHNT; CDR2 reads FRNRAP. The CDR3 totals 15 residues. The CDR3 reads CASGLARQLTDTQYF. In nucleotides, the CDR3 is TGTGCTAGTGGTTTGGCCAGACAGCTCACAGATACGCAGTATTTT.

The J gene is TRBJ2-3, the V gene TRBV4-2, with TRBD2 identical over 12 bases. CDR3 length: 19 amino acids. V lost 4 bases and J lost 1; bases outside the gene matches: 12. Germline V gene data show CDR1 as LGHNA and CDR2 as YNFKEQ. The CDR3 reads CASSREGLAGSRGTDTQYF. The CDR3 DNA reads as TGTGCCAGCAGCCGAGAGGGACTAGCGGGCAGTAGAGGCACAGATACGCAGTATTTT.

The gene calls are TRBV7-2 and TRBJ2-2; TRBD1 matches 9 bases. Per germline, CDR1 SGHTA and CDR2 FQGNSA. Trimming cost V 8 bases and J 5 bases; bases outside gene matches: 6. The CDR3 has 14 amino acids. The CDR3 here is CASGPGTGTGELFF. The DNA of the CDR3 is TGTGCCAGCGGACCCGGGACAGGGACCGGGGAGCTGTTTTTT.

DNA of the CDR3: TGTGCCAGAAGCTTGGTATCGTGTGGGGGACTAGCAAATACGGATACGCAGTATTTT. Residues: CARSLVSCGGLANTDTQYF. The chain is built from TRBV5-3 and TRBJ2-3, with 9 bases fitting TRBD2. TRBV5-3 is marked as an open reading frame, function uncertain. The CDR3 spans 19 residues. Losses at the gene ends were 0 bases for V and 6 bases for J; bases not matched to a gene: 17.

The V and J genes are TRBV7-2 and TRBJ2-7, with D tentatively TRBD2 (6 bases). Germline values: CDR1 SGHTA, CDR2 FQGNSA. CDR3 length equals 15 residues. Trimming removed 5 bases at V and 2 bases at J, with 16 bases between. This CDR3 is CASSPDLSGAYEQYF. The DNA of the CDR3 is TGTGCCAGCAGCCCGGACCTCTCGGGGGCCTACGAGCAGTACTTC.

The chain carries TRBV5-1 and TRBJ2-7; possibly TRBD1 for D (6 bases). CDR3 length: 14 residues. V was trimmed by 4 bases and J by 1 base, leaving 12 bases between them. Germline V CDR1 and CDR2: SGHRS, YFSETQ. The CDR3 region has the DNA TGCGCCAGCAGCCCCCAGGGGCAATCCTACGAGCAGTACTTC. This translates into CASSPQGQSYEQYF.

The chain combines TRBV19 with TRBJ1-5; possibly TRBD1 for D (6 bases). Looked up from germline, CDR1 is LNHDA and CDR2 is SQIVND (reference sequence). Trimming left V 4 bases short and J 6 bases short, with 10 bases between. This CDR3 region has 13 residues. The CDR3 spells CASSNRALQPQHF. CDR3 DNA: TGTGCCAGTAGTAACAGGGCTCTTCAGCCCCAGCATTTT.

V is TRBV6-5 and J is TRBJ1-3, with D unclear. V was cut by 5 bases and J by 2 bases, with 7 bases left in between. The CDR3 totals 13 residues. Germline V CDR1 and CDR2: MNHEY, SVGAGI. CDR3 loop: CASSQDPGNTIYF. The CDR3 nucleotides are TGTGCCAGCAGTCAGGATCCTGGAAACACCATATATTTT.

This clone was observed a handful of times. This sequence joins TRBV6-6 and TRBJ2-5, with D maybe TRBD1 (5 bases). V was pared by 1 base and J by 4 bases, with 13 bases between. The CDR3 loop spans 15 amino acids. The V gene's germline CDR1 is MNHNY and CDR2 SVGAGI (reference sequence). CDR3: CASSYFTVGRETQYF. CDR3 nucleotide sequence: TGTGCCAGCAGTTACTTCACAGTGGGGCGAGAGACCCAGTACTTC.

The CDR3 sequence: CASSEGGFLAGELFF. In DNA, the CDR3 is TGTGCCAGCAGTGAAGGAGGGTTTCTGGCCGGGGAGCTGTTTTTT. This sequence joins TRBV6-1 and TRBJ2-2; D possibly corresponds to TRBD2 (5 bases). V was pared by 1 base and J by 6 bases, with 12 bases between. The CDR3 is made up of 15 amino acids. Germline CDR1 is MNHNS and CDR2 is SASEGT.

This clone turned up a few times. The V and J genes are TRBV30 and TRBJ1-3, with D uncertain. With 0 bases removed from V and 1 base from J, the gap between germline ends came to 4 bases. Per the germline V gene, CDR1 is GTSNPN and CDR2 is SVGIG (reference sequence). The CDR3 runs 13 residues. CDR3 nucleotide sequence: TGTGCCTGGAGTGTACTGTCTGGAAACACCATATATTTT. Encoded protein: CAWSVLSGNTIYF. Based on the CDR3 plus reference TRBV30 and TRBJ1-3, the full variable domain is SQTIHQWPATLVQPVGSPLSLECTVEGTSNPNLYWYRQAAGRGLQLLFYSVGIGQISSEVPQNLSASRPQDRQFILSSKKLLLSDSGFYLCAWSVLSGNTIYFGEGSWLTVV.

This clone was observed a single time. The CDR3 region has the DNA TGTGCCATTGGGACAGGGGGCACTGAAGCTTTCTTT. Translation gives CAIGTGGTEAFF. V and J are TRBV10-3 and TRBJ1-1; 11 nucleotides match TRBD1. With V trimmed by 9 bases and J by 4 bases, 1 base remained unmatched. The CDR3 loop spans 12 amino acids. The germline V gene encodes CDR1 ENHRY and CDR2 SYGVKD.

The rearrangement joins TRBV5-4 to TRBJ2-7; 8 bases are a match to TRBD2. The CDR3 consists of 15 residues. Trimming took 3 bases from V and 4 from J; bases not matched to a gene: 9. CDR1 SGHNT and CDR2 YYREEE come from the germline V gene (reference sequence). CDR3 region: CASSSLGGARYEQYF. CDR3 in DNA: TGTGCCAGCAGCTCCCTCGGGGGGGCGAGATACGAGCAGTACTTC. Based on the CDR3 plus reference TRBV5-4 and TRBJ2-7, the full variable domain is ETGVTQSPTHLIKTRGQQVTLRCSSQSGHNTVSWYQQALGQGPQFIFQYYREEENGRGNFPPRFSGLQFPNYSSELNVNALELDDSALYLCASSSLGGARYEQYFGPGTRLTVT.

V gene TRBV27 combines with J gene TRBJ1-2, with 7 bases that match TRBD1. From germline, CDR1 is MNHEY and CDR2 SMNVEV (reference sequence). The length of the CDR3 is 14 residues. V gave up 3 bases and J gave up 8 bases; unmatched junction bases: 9. The CDR3 sequence is CASSFGDRAVGYTF. CDR3 DNA sequence: TGTGCCAGCAGTTTCGGAGACAGGGCGGTCGGCTACACCTTC.